This TCR beta chain was sequenced during a study of cytomegalovirus exposure and HLA in healthy donors. In regard to this clone: Its target is not known.

CDR1 and CDR2 from the germline V gene are SGHDT and YYEEEE. V was shortened by 0 bases and J by 0 bases, with 13 bases between the two germline ends. This CDR3 has 17 amino acids. Primers: 60 Vbeta forward and 13 Jbeta reverse. Profiling relied on immunoSEQ multiplex PCR, and the TCRdb table lists in-frame clones only, not all of them. The ten top clones account for approximately 2.4%, within a sample of more than 110,000 clones. Study observations and caveats: Immune exposure information available was restricted to CMV serostatus. The number of N-insertions in an Asian-associated ancestry cluster was reportedly below the roughly 670-donor mean in a later analysis.

The genes are TRBV5-6 and TRBJ2-1; possibly TRBD2 for D (6 bases). The sequencing sample was made of PBMCs. The TCR comes from a man aged 40-55 years in good health and CMV-seronegative. The CDR3 coding sequence is TGTGCCAGCAGCTTGGTTTGGAGGGCTAGCTCCTACAATGAGCAGTTCTTC. Translation: CASSLVWRASSYNEQFF.